These 12 T cell receptor beta chains came from one sample sequenced in a study of blood T cell repertoires in COVID-19. Assay used: immunoSEQ multiplex PCR; TCRdb lists only in-frame clones, some missing. The data show 150,000 to 200,000 clones, with about 72% seen just once and roughly a sixth held by the top ten. Material for sequencing was PBMCs or T cells enriched from blood (not recorded which). The receptors derive from a woman between 45 and 60 years old who had recovered from COVID-19.

This clone appeared a single time. The V and J genes are TRBV28 and TRBJ2-3, with 9 bases fitting TRBD2. Germline V lookup: CDR1 MDHEN, CDR2 SYDVKM. The trim removed 4 bases at V and 0 bases at J, leaving 5 bases unmatched. This CDR3 spans 16 amino acids. The CDR3 is CASSSPTSGSTDTQYF. Here the CDR3 DNA reads TGTGCCAGCAGTTCCCCGACTAGCGGAAGCACAGATACGCAGTATTTT.

The chain carries TRBV7-9 and TRBJ2-7; possible D gene TRBD1, 6 bases. Germline V gene lookup returns CDR1 SEHNR and CDR2 FQNEAQ (reference sequence). Trimming shortened V by 1 base and J by 0 bases, and 10 bases separated the two germline ends. The CDR3 has 15 residues. The CDR3 region is CASSLEGVLSYEQYF. The CDR3, as DNA: TGTGCCAGCAGCTTAGAGGGGGTCCTCTCCTACGAGCAGTACTTC.

The chain uses TRBV5-1 and TRBJ2-5; D call uncertain. This CDR3 has 14 amino acids. Per germline, CDR1 SGHRS and CDR2 YFSETQ. V was trimmed by 4 bases and J by 5 bases, leaving 15 bases between them. CDR3 bases: TGCGCCAGCAGCGGTGAGAGTCCTAGGGAGACCCAGTACTTC. Translated, it gives CASSGESPRETQYF.

V usage is TRBV28 and J usage is TRBJ2-2, with D perhaps TRBD2 (5 bases). The V gene's germline CDR1 is MDHEN and CDR2 SYDVKM. The V gene lost 2 bases and the J gene lost 1 base, with 17 bases spanning the gap. The CDR3 loop spans 18 amino acids. CDR3 sequence reads: CASSLRTGIQLNTGELFF. The DNA for the CDR3 is TGTGCCAGCAGTTTAAGGACTGGCATTCAGCTGAACACCGGGGAGCTGTTTTTT.

The chain combines TRBV14 with TRBJ2-1, with 7 bases identical to TRBD2. The V gene's germline CDR1 is SGHDN and CDR2 FVKESK. The CDR3 extends over 16 amino acids. J gave up 6 bases and V 2 bases, and 10 bases lay outside the gene matches. The CDR3 reads CASSQLRGRVGNEQFF. The CDR3 coding sequence is TGTGCCAGCAGCCAACTCCGAGGGAGGGTAGGCAATGAGCAGTTCTTC.

This rearrangement joins TRBV29-1 to TRBJ2-5; weak D call: TRBD2 (6 bases). Trimming cost V 8 bases and J 5 bases, with 18 bases left between them. The CDR3 totals 13 residues. Germline V gene lookup returns CDR1 SQVTM and CDR2 ANQGSEA. CDR3 sequence (DNA): TGCAGCTCCCTTTCGCCTGCGGGGGAGACCCAGTACTTC. It codes for CSSLSPAGETQYF.

The count of this clone is one. The chain carries TRBV2 and TRBJ1-4; D is ambiguous. The CDR3 is 13 residues long. The germline V and J ends were trimmed by 6 bases and 11 bases, with 16 bases remaining between them. Germline V gene data show CDR1 as SNHLY and CDR2 as FYNNEI. CDR3 sequence: CASRVEAGGKLFF. CDR3 in DNA: TGTGCCAGCAGAGTGGAAGCAGGAGGTAAACTGTTTTTT.

The CDR3 reads CASSTAGNQPQHF. The CDR3 nucleotides are TGCGCCAGCAGTACAGCGGGGAATCAGCCCCAGCATTTT. This chain links TRBV10-1 with TRBJ1-5; no definite D call. Germline V gene sequence: CDR1 WNHNN, CDR2 SYGVQD (reference sequence). This CDR3 has 13 amino acids. V lost 5 bases to trimming and J lost 4 bases, with 9 bases between them.

V usage is TRBV10-3 and J usage is TRBJ2-1; D is unresolved. Per the germline V gene, CDR1 is ENHRY and CDR2 is SYGVKD. The CDR3 has 16 amino acids. Trimming shortened V by 2 bases and J by 0 bases, and 11 bases separated the two germline ends. The CDR3 bases are TGTGCCATCAGTGAGCTAAGCCCTAGCTCCTACAATGAGCAGTTCTTC. The encoded protein is CAISELSPSSYNEQFF.

This chain links TRBV28 with TRBJ1-5; D is undetermined. This CDR3 comprises 14 residues. CDR1 MDHEN and CDR2 SYDVKM come from the germline V gene. With 2 bases removed from V and 5 bases from J, the gap between germline ends came to 10 bases. CDR3 in DNA: TGTGCCAGCAGTTTAGGAGTAAGGCATCAGCCCCAGCATTTT. Translating gives CASSLGVRHQPQHF.

The chain has TRBV4-1 and TRBJ2-4, with D possibly TRBD1 on 6 matching bases. The V gene lost 0 bases and the J gene lost 11 bases, with 17 bases spanning the gap. The CDR3 is 15 amino acids. Germline V gene data show CDR1 as MGHRA and CDR2 as YSYEKL. The CDR3 DNA reads as TGCGCCAGCAGCCAAGATGGGGGACATCTTATCCTTCAGTACTTC. Translation: CASSQDGGHLILQYF.

The genes are TRBV28 and TRBJ1-4, with D tentatively TRBD1 (6 bases). The CDR3 is made up of 16 amino acids. Germline-derived CDR1 and CDR2 are MDHEN and SYDVKM. V lost 7 bases and J lost 2, with 17 bases in between. CDR3 in amino acids: CASIRGGGVTNEKLFF. DNA for the CDR3: TGTGCCAGCATTAGGGGGGGCGGTGTCACTAATGAAAAACTGTTTTTT.